The next 2 T cell receptor beta chains were all read from a single sample in a study of immune heterogeneity within non-small cell lung tumors. Amplifying TCR beta CDR3 involved multiplex PCR carried out with 32 V and 13 J primers. TCRdb ran MiXCR on the multiplex PCR reads and lists one entry per CDR3 protein. The sample yields roughly 15,000 distinct CDR3 sequences, approximately 30% seen once. The template consisted of bulk tumor genomic DNA, with about 600 ng used per sample. From each primary tumor, several far-apart biopsies were obtained during surgery. Each patient presented with untreated, newly diagnosed non-small cell lung cancer and received curative surgery. The sequencing sample was made of lung tumor tissue. The source of these receptors is a woman aged 50 to 60 with non-small cell lung cancer.

This clonotype is classed as medium-sized (0.01 to 0.1%). V gene TRBV28 combines with J gene TRBJ2-7; D gene uncertain. Germline lookup yields CDR1 MDHEN and CDR2 SYDVKM. Trimming pared 6 bases from V and 6 bases from J, leaving 15 bases between. The CDR3 totals 13 residues. CDR3 protein: CASSYRAIGEQYF. CDR3 nucleotide sequence: TGTGCCAGCAGCTACCGGGCAATCGGCGAGCAGTACTTC.

Relative to its sample, this clonotype is large (0.1 to 1%). This chain links TRBV20-1 with TRBJ1-5, with D tentatively TRBD1 (5 bases). In germline, CDR1 is DFQATT, CDR2 SNEGSKA (reference sequence). V dropped 0 bases and J dropped 7 bases, with 22 bases sitting between them. This CDR3 comprises 17 residues. CDR3 loop: CSARDSSAQGVGQPQHF. The CDR3 nucleotides are TGCAGTGCTAGAGATAGCTCGGCGCAAGGGGTAGGACAGCCCCAGCATTTT.